Below, one T cell receptor (beta chain) is given with its context. The antigen is undetermined. This sample is part of a study of cytomegalovirus exposure and HLA in healthy donors. Study conclusions and caveats: Presence/absence comparisons presumed near-even sequencing depth among donors. The listing of 160 or so TCR beta chains classed them as cytomegalovirus-associated. A later analysis showed TCR association rates differing by HLA locus, peaking at DRB1 and lowest at HLA-C. What TCR beta sequences reportedly achieved was accurate prediction of HLA-A and HLA-B alleles in most subjects.

The CDR3 runs 14 residues. Germline V gives CDR1 SGHTA, CDR2 FQGNSA. V lost 5 bases, J lost 4 bases, and 14 bases lay in between. The PCR contained 60 Vbeta and 13 Jbeta primers. Assay used: immunoSEQ multiplex PCR; TCRdb lists only in-frame clones, some missing. Altogether about 160,000 clones are present, about 76% being singletons, with the ten largest covering approximately 2%. This chain links TRBV7-2 with TRBJ1-1; D remains ambiguous. Sequences were obtained from PBMCs. This clonotype was obtained from a female donor in good health and CMV-seronegative. In DNA form, the CDR3 reads TGTGCCAGCAGCCCAACAACTACAACCACTGAAGCTTTCTTT. This codes for CASSPTTTTTEAFF.